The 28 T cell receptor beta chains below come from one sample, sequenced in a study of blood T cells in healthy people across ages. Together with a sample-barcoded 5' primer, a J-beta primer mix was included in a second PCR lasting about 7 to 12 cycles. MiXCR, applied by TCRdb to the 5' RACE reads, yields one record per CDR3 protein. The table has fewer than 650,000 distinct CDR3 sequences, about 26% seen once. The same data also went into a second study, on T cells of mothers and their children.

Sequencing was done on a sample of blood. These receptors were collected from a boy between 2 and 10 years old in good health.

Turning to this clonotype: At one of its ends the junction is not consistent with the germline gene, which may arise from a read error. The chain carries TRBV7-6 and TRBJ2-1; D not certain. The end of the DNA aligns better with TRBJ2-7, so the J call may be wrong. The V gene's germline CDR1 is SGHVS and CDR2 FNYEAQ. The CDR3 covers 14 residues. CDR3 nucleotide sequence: TGTGCCAGCAGCTTAGGGCAGGAGTCCTTCGAGCAGTACTTC. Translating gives CASSLGQESFEQYF.

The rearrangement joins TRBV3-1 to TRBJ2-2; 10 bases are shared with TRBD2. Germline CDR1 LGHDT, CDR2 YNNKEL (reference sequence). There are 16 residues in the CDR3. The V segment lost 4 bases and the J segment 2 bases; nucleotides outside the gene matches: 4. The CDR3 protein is CASSLWTSGNTGELFF. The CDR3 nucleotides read TGTGCCAGCAGCCTTTGGACTAGCGGCAACACCGGGGAGCTGTTTTTT. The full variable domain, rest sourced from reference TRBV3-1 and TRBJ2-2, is DTAVSQTPKYLVTQMGNDKSIKCEQNLGHDTMYWYKQDSKKFLKIMFSYNNKELIINETVPNRFSPKSPDKAHLNLHINSLELGDSAVYFCASSLWTSGNTGELFFGEGSRLTVL.

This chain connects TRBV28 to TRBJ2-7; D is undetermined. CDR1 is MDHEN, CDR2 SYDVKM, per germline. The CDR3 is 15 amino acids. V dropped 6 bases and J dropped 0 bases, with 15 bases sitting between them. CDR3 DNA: TGTGCCAGCAGGATACGGAACCTGGGCTCCTACGAGCAGTACTTC. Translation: CASRIRNLGSYEQYF.

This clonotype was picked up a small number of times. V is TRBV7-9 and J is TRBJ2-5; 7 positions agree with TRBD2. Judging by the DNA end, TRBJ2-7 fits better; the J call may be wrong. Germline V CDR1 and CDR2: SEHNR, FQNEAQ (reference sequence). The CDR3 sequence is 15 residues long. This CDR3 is CASSLGWTSKYEQYF. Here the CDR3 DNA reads TGTGCCAGCAGCTTAGGTTGGACTAGTAAGTACGAGCAGTACTTC.

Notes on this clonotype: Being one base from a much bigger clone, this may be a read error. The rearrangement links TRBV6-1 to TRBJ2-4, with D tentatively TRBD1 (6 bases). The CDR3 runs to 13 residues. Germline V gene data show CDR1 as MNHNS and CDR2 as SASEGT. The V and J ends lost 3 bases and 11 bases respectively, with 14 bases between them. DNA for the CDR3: TGTGCCAGCAGTGAGCTTACAGGGAACTTTCAGTACTTC. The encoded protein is CASSELTGNFQYF.

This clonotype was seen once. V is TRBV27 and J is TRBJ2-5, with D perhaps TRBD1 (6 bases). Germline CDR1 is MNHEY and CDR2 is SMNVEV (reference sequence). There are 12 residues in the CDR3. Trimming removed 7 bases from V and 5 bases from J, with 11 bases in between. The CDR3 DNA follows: TGTGCCAGCATCGGAAGGGGGGAGACCCAGTACTTC. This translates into CASIGRGETQYF.

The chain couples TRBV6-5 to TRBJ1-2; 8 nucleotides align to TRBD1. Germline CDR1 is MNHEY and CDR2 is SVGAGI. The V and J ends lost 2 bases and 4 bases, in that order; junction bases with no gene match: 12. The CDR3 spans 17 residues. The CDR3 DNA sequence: TGTGCCAGCAGTTACACACCTTCCAGGACAGGGATCTATGGCTACACCTTC. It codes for CASSYTPSRTGIYGYTF.

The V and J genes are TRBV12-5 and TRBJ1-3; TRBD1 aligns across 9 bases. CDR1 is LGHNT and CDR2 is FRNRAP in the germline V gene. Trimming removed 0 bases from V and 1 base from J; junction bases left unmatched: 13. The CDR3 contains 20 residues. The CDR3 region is CASGLVLRTGASSSGNTIYF. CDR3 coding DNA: TGTGCTAGTGGTTTGGTACTCAGGACAGGGGCTTCAAGTTCTGGAAACACCATATATTTT.

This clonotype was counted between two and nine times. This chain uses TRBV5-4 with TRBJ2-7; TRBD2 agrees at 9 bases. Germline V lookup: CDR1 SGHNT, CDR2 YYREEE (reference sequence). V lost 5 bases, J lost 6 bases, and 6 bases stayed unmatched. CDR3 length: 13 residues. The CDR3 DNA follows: TGTGCCAGCAGAGATGGGACTAGCCTCGAGCAGTACTTC. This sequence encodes CASRDGTSLEQYF.

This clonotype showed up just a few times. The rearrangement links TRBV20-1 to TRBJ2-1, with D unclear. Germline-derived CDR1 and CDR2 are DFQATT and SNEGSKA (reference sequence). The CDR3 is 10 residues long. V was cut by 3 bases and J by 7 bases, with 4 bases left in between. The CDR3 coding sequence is TGCAGTGCTAGCGCGAATGAGCAGTTCTTC. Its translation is CSASANEQFF.

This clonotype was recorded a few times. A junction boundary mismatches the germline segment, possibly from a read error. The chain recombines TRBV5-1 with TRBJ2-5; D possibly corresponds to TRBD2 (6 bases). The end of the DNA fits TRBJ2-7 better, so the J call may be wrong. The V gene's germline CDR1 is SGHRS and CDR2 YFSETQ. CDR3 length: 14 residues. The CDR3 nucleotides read TGTGCCAGCGGCTCCAGAGGGGAGGTCTACGAGCAGTACTTC. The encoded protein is CASGSRGEVYEQYF.

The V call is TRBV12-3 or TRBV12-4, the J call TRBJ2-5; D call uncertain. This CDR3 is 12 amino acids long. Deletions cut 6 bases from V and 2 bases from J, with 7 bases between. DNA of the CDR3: TGTGCCAGCAGGGTACAGCAAGAGACCCAGTACTTC. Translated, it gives CASRVQQETQYF.

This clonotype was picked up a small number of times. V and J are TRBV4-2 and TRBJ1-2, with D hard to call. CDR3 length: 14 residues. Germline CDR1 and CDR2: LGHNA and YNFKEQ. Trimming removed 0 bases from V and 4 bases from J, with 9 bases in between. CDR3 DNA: TGTGCCAGCAGCCAAGACGCAGCCTTCTATGGCTACACCTTC. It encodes CASSQDAAFYGYTF.

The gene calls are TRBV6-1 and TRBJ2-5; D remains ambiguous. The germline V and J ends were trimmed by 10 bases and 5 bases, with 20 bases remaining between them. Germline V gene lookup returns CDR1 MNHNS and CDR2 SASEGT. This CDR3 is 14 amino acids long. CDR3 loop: CATQNDPRAETQYF. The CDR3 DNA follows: TGTGCCACCCAGAATGACCCGAGAGCGGAGACCCAGTACTTC.

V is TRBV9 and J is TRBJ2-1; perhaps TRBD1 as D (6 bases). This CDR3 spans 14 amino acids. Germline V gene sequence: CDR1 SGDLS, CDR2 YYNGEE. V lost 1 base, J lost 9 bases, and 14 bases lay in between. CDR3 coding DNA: TGTGCCAGCAGCGTACAAGGGGAACAGGGTGAGCAGTTCTTC. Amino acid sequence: CASSVQGEQGEQFF. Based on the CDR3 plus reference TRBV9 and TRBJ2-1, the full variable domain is DSGVTQTPKHLITATGQRVTLRCSPRSGDLSVYWYQQSLDQGLQFLIQYYNGEERAKGNILERFSAQQFPDLHSELNLSSLELGDSALYFCASSVQGEQGEQFFGPGTRLTVL.

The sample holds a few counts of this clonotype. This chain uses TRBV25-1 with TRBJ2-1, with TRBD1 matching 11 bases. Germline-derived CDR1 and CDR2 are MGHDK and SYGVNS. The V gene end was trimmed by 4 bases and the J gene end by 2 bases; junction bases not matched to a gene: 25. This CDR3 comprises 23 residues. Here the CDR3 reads CASSGPGQGAQSSGSNPYNEQFF. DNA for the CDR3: TGTGCCAGCAGTGGTCCAGGACAGGGGGCGCAAAGTAGCGGGAGTAACCCCTACAATGAGCAGTTCTTC.

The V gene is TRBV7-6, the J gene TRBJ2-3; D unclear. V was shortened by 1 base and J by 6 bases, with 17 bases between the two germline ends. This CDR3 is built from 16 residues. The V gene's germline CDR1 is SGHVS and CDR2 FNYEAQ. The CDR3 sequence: CASSLVDVGGADTQYF. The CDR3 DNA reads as TGTGCCAGCAGCTTAGTTGATGTCGGCGGCGCTGATACGCAGTATTTT.

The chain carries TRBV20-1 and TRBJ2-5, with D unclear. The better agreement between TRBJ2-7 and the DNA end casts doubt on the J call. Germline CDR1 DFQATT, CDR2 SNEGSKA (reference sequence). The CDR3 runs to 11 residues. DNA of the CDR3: TGCAGTGCTAGACGTTCGGGCGAGCAGTACTTC. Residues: CSARRSGEQYF.

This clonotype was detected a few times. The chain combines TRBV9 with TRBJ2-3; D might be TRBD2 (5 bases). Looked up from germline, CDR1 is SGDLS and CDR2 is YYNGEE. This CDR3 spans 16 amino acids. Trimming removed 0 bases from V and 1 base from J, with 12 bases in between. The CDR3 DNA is TGTGCCAGCAGCGTAGGGGGAGTCGGCGGCACAGATACGCAGTATTTT. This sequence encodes CASSVGGVGGTDTQYF. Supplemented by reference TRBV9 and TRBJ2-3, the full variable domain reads DSGVTQTPKHLITATGQRVTLRCSPRSGDLSVYWYQQSLDQGLQFLIQYYNGEERAKGNILERFSAQQFPDLHSELNLSSLELGDSALYFCASSVGGVGGTDTQYFGPGTRLTVL.

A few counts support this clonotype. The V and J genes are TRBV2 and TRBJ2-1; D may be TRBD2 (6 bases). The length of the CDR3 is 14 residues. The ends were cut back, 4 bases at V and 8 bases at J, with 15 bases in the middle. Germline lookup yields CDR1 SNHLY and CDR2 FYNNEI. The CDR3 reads CASSAGTRLDEQFF. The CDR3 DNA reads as TGTGCCAGCAGTGCCGGGACTCGCCTCGATGAGCAGTTCTTC.

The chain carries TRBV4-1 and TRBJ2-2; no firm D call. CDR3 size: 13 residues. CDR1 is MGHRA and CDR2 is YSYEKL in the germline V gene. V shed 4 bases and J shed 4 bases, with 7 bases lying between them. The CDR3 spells CASSLPGTGELFF. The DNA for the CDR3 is TGCGCCAGCAGCCTGCCAGGCACCGGGGAGCTGTTTTTT.

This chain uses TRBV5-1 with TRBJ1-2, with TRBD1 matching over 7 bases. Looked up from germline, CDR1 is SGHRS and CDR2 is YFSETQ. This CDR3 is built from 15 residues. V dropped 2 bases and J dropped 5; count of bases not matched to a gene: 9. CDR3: CASSLDRDGSYGYTF. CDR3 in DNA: TGCGCCAGCAGCTTAGACAGGGATGGGTCTTATGGCTACACCTTC.

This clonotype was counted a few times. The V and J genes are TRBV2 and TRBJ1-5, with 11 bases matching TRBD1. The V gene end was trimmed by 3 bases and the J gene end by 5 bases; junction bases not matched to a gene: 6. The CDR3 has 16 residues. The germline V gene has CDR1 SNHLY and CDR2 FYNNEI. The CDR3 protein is CASSEDRGRVDQPQHF. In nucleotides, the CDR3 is TGTGCCAGCAGTGAGGACAGGGGGCGCGTTGATCAGCCCCAGCATTTT. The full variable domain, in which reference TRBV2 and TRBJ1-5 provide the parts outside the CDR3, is EPEVTQTPSHQVTQMGQEVILRCVPISNHLYFYWYRQILGQKVEFLVSFYNNEISEKSEIFDDQFSVERPDGSNFTLKIRSTKLEDSAMYFCASSEDRGRVDQPQHFGDGTRLSIL.

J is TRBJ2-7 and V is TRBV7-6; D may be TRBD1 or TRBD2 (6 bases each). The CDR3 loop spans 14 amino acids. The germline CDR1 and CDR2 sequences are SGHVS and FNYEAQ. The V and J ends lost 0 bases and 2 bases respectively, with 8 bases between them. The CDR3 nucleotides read TGTGCCAGCAGCTTAGCGGAGGGGGCCTACGAGCAGTACTTC. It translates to CASSLAEGAYEQYF.

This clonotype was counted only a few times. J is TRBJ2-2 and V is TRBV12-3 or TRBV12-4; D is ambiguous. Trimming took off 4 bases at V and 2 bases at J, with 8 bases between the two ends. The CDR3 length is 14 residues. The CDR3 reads CASSSVRNTGELFF. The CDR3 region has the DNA TGTGCCAGCAGTTCGGTCAGAAACACCGGGGAGCTGTTTTTT.

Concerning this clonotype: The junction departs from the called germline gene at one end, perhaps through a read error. The CDR3 bases are TGCAGCGTCGAAGGGTCGGGTTACAATGAGCAGTTCTTC. Amino acids: CSVEGSGYNEQFF. This chain links TRBV29-1 with TRBJ2-1; no definite D call. Germline V CDR1 and CDR2: SQVTM, ANQGSEA. The CDR3 length is 13 residues.

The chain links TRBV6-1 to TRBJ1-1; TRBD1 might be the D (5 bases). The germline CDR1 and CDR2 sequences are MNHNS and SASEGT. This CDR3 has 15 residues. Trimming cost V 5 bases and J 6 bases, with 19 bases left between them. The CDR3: CASSPRDSRSPEAFF. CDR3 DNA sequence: TGTGCCAGCAGTCCCCGGGACTCACGGTCCCCTGAAGCTTTCTTT.

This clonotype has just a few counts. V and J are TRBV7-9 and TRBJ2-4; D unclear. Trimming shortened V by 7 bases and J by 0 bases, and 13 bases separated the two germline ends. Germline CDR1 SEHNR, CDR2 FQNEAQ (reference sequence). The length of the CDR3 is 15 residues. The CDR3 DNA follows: TGTGCCAGCACGACCCTTGAGGTAGCCAAAAACATTCAGTACTTC. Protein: CASTTLEVAKNIQYF. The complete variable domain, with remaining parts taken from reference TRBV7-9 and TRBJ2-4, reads DTGVSQNPRHKITKRGQNVTFRCDPISEHNRLYWYRQTLGQGPEFLTYFQNEAQLEKSRLLSDRFSAERPKGSFSTLEIQRTEQGDSAMYLCASTTLEVAKNIQYFGAGTRLSVL.